This is a list of T cell receptor beta chains from one sample in a study of T cell repertoires in cytomegalovirus infection. From the reads, TCRdb called clonotypes with MiXCR, one entry per CDR3 protein. The data hold over 200,000 distinct CDR3 sequences, with about an eighth observed a single time. Sequencing was done on a sample of PBMCs. The receptors shown here come from a human donor in good health (CMV status not recorded). Some clones in this sample may be carry-over from other donors' samples. Each CDR3 is given with its conserved first and last residue. The order of the fields is CDR3 protein, CDR3 DNA, clone size, V gene, D gene, J gene. D genes are given only for firm matches. Clone size appears in some rows only: once, few, many, or a class for an expanded clone.

cdr3_aa: CASSGGIGTQYF
cdr3_nt: TGTGCCAGCAGCGGAGGAATAGGGACCCAGTACTTC
clone_size: many
v_call: TRBV7-2
d_call: .
j_call: TRBJ2-5

cdr3_aa: CSARPLAGVYNEQFF
cdr3_nt: TGCAGTGCTAGACCACTAGCGGGAGTGTACAATGAGCAGTTCTTC
clone_size: .
v_call: TRBV20-1
d_call: TRBD2
j_call: TRBJ2-1

cdr3_aa: CASTRRGGQRGPAFF
cdr3_nt: TGTGCCAGCACCCGTCGAGGCGGCCAGAGGGGACCAGCTTTCTTT
clone_size: few
v_call: TRBV5-6
d_call: .
j_call: TRBJ1-1

cdr3_aa: CASSEGDSYEQYF
cdr3_nt: TGTGCCAGCAGTGAAGGAGACAGCTACGAGCAGTACTTC
clone_size: few
v_call: TRBV6-1
d_call: .
j_call: TRBJ2-7

cdr3_aa: CASSLTIHNEQFF
cdr3_nt: TGCGCCAGCAGCTTGACAATTCACAATGAGCAGTTCTTC
clone_size: .
v_call: TRBV5-1
d_call: .
j_call: TRBJ2-1

cdr3_aa: CSVESPDSRSYEQYF
cdr3_nt: TGCAGCGTTGAAAGCCCGGACAGCCGGTCCTACGAGCAGTACTTC
clone_size: many
v_call: TRBV29-1
d_call: .
j_call: TRBJ2-7

cdr3_aa: CASGLNSGGYTEAFF
cdr3_nt: TGTGCTAGTGGCCTCAATTCGGGCGGGTACACTGAAGCTTTCTTT
clone_size: .
v_call: TRBV12-5
d_call: .
j_call: TRBJ1-1

cdr3_aa: CASSQSWGITEAFF
cdr3_nt: TGCGCCAGCAGCCAGTCGTGGGGTATCACTGAAGCTTTCTTT
clone_size: many
v_call: TRBV4-1
d_call: .
j_call: TRBJ1-1

cdr3_aa: CASSRDGYSGNTIYF
cdr3_nt: TGTGCCAGCAGCCGGGACGGATACTCTGGAAACACCATATATTTT
clone_size: many
v_call: TRBV7-2
d_call: .
j_call: TRBJ1-3

cdr3_aa: CSVFTGGETQYF
cdr3_nt: TGCAGCGTTTTTACAGGGGGAGAGACCCAGTACTTC
clone_size: few
v_call: TRBV29-1
d_call: TRBD1
j_call: TRBJ2-5

cdr3_aa: CASSWDREGEQFF
cdr3_nt: TGTGCCAGCAGTTGGGACAGGGAGGGTGAGCAGTTCTTC
clone_size: many
v_call: TRBV7-2
d_call: TRBD1
j_call: TRBJ2-1

cdr3_aa: CASSWRYSGYTF
cdr3_nt: TGTGCCAGCAGTTGGCGGTACAGTGGCTACACCTTC
clone_size: many
v_call: TRBV12-3/TRBV12-4
d_call: .
j_call: TRBJ1-2

cdr3_aa: CASSTGPNTGELFF
cdr3_nt: TGTGCCAGCAGCACCGGGCCGAACACCGGGGAGCTGTTTTTT
clone_size: many
v_call: TRBV7-6
d_call: .
j_call: TRBJ2-2

cdr3_aa: CASSSRAKSSGNTIYF
cdr3_nt: TGTGCCAGCAGTTCGAGGGCGAAAAGCTCTGGAAACACCATATATTTT
clone_size: many
v_call: TRBV7-9
d_call: .
j_call: TRBJ1-3

cdr3_aa: CASSLDPGGAYTF
cdr3_nt: TGTGCCAGCAGCTTAGACCCCGGGGGCGCCTACACCTTC
clone_size: few
v_call: TRBV7-3
d_call: .
j_call: TRBJ1-2

cdr3_aa: CASSYRLAGISHNEQFF
cdr3_nt: TGTGCCAGCAGCTACAGACTTGCTGGTATCAGCCACAATGAGCAGTTCTTC
clone_size: few
v_call: TRBV11-2
d_call: .
j_call: TRBJ2-1

cdr3_aa: CASSLAAGDEKLFF
cdr3_nt: TGTGCCAGCAGTTTAGCTGCAGGGGATGAAAAACTGTTTTTT
clone_size: many
v_call: TRBV12-3/TRBV12-4
d_call: .
j_call: TRBJ1-4

cdr3_aa: CSVESFGRKNTEAFF
cdr3_nt: TGCAGCGTTGAAAGCTTTGGCAGAAAGAACACTGAAGCTTTCTTT
clone_size: few
v_call: TRBV29-1
d_call: .
j_call: TRBJ1-1

cdr3_aa: CASSRQGEAFF
cdr3_nt: TGTGCCAGCAGCCGACAGGGTGAAGCTTTCTTT
clone_size: many
v_call: TRBV7-9
d_call: TRBD1
j_call: TRBJ1-1

cdr3_aa: CASSLAPVNYGYTF
cdr3_nt: TGTGCCAGCAGTTTAGCCCCGGTCAACTATGGCTACACCTTC
clone_size: .
v_call: TRBV12-3/TRBV12-4
d_call: .
j_call: TRBJ1-2

cdr3_aa: CASSQTGTDTQYF
cdr3_nt: TGTGCCAGCAGCCAAACTGGCACAGATACGCAGTATTTT
clone_size: .
v_call: TRBV3-1
d_call: .
j_call: TRBJ2-3

cdr3_aa: CASSHRDRDTDTQYF
cdr3_nt: TGTGCCAGCTCACACCGGGACAGGGACACAGATACGCAGTATTTT
clone_size: many
v_call: TRBV18
d_call: TRBD1
j_call: TRBJ2-3

cdr3_aa: CASSLVSRETQYF
cdr3_nt: TGTGCCAGCAGCTTAGTTTCTCGAGAGACCCAGTACTTC
clone_size: .
v_call: TRBV7-3
d_call: .
j_call: TRBJ2-5

cdr3_aa: CAIKEGRDYTYEQYF
cdr3_nt: TGTGCCATCAAGGAGGGTCGGGACTACACCTACGAGCAGTACTTC
clone_size: many
v_call: TRBV10-3
d_call: TRBD2
j_call: TRBJ2-7

cdr3_aa: CASSLGISGPDTQYF
cdr3_nt: TGTGCCAGCAGCTTAGGGATATCCGGGCCAGATACGCAGTATTTT
clone_size: few
v_call: TRBV7-3
d_call: .
j_call: TRBJ2-3

cdr3_aa: CASSISGSFYEQYF
cdr3_nt: TGTGCCAGTAGTATTAGCGGGAGTTTCTACGAGCAGTACTTC
clone_size: many
v_call: TRBV19
d_call: TRBD2
j_call: TRBJ2-7

cdr3_aa: CSAPLGGLRYEQYF
cdr3_nt: TGCAGTGCTCCCTTGGGGGGCCTCCGCTACGAGCAGTACTTC
clone_size: .
v_call: TRBV20-1
d_call: .
j_call: TRBJ2-7

cdr3_aa: CATSGGLAGGTEAFF
cdr3_nt: TGTGCCACCAGCGGGGGTTTAGCAGGGGGCACTGAAGCTTTCTTT
clone_size: .
v_call: TRBV15
d_call: TRBD1
j_call: TRBJ1-1